The 10 T cell receptor beta chains below all came from one sample that was sequenced in a study of blood T cell repertoires in COVID-19. Produced via immunoSEQ multiplex PCR; TCRdb's table is partial and in-frame only. The sample lists 45,000 to 50,000 clones; more than 70% were seen once. What was sequenced was peripheral blood. The receptor set was obtained from a man in his forties or fifties with active COVID-19.

V gene TRBV4-2 combines with J gene TRBJ2-3; tentative D call: TRBD2 (7 bases). In germline, CDR1 is LGHNA, CDR2 YNFKEQ. V shed 0 bases and J shed 1 base, with 20 bases lying between them. The CDR3 sequence is 19 residues long. The CDR3 spells CASSQERRRGGGGTDTQYF. The DNA for the CDR3 is TGTGCCAGCAGCCAAGAACGCAGAAGGGGGGGCGGTGGCACAGATACGCAGTATTTT.

This chain joins TRBV5-1 and TRBJ1-4; D may be TRBD1 (6 bases). Germline V lookup: CDR1 SGHRS, CDR2 YFSETQ. The CDR3 contains 18 residues. The V end lost 4 bases, the J end lost 4 bases, and 23 bases lay between the germline ends. CDR3 protein: CASSSSDSLFFGNEKLFF. The CDR3 nucleotides are TGCGCCAGCAGCAGCTCGGACAGCTTATTCTTTGGTAATGAAAAACTGTTTTTT.

This clone was seen once. V and J are TRBV19 and TRBJ1-1; D gene uncertain. V was pared by 7 bases and J by 0 bases, with 9 bases between. CDR3 size: 13 residues. Germline lookup yields CDR1 LNHDA and CDR2 SQIVND (reference sequence). CDR3 DNA sequence: TGTGCCAGTATGGGCAGGCTGAACACTGAAGCTTTCTTT. Protein: CASMGRLNTEAFF.

This rearrangement joins TRBV5-1 to TRBJ2-2; TRBD2 matches 9 bases. The CDR3 is 16 residues long. Germline V gene sequence: CDR1 SGHRS, CDR2 YFSETQ. With 3 bases clipped from V and 0 bases from J, the junction kept 3 bases outside the gene matches. In nucleotides, the CDR3 is TGCGCCAGCAGCTGGGGGACTAGCACGAACACCGGGGAGCTGTTTTTT. It specifies CASSWGTSTNTGELFF.

The gene calls are TRBV2 and TRBJ1-6; D uncertain. Germline loops: CDR1 SNHLY, CDR2 FYNNEI. The V end lost 2 bases, the J end lost 6 bases, and 8 bases lay between the germline ends. This CDR3 contains 14 residues. DNA for the CDR3: TGTGCCAGCAGTGAATGGTACAGTAATTCACCCCTCCACTTT. It yields the protein CASSEWYSNSPLHF.

This clone was counted a single time. The rearrangement links TRBV29-1 to TRBJ1-6, with D possibly TRBD1 on 5 matching bases. Germline CDR1 SQVTM, CDR2 ANQGSEA. The CDR3 is 12 amino acids. With 4 bases removed from V and 10 bases from J, the gap between germline ends came to 11 bases. CDR3 protein: CSVGQKGSPLHF. The CDR3 DNA reads TGCAGCGTTGGACAGAAGGGCTCACCCCTCCACTTT.

V gene TRBV5-1 combines with J gene TRBJ2-7; a weak D match, TRBD2 (5 bases). V lost 0 bases to trimming and J lost 3 bases, with 13 bases between them. The CDR3 contains 15 residues. The V gene's germline CDR1 is SGHRS and CDR2 YFSETQ. The CDR3: CASSLDLAVDYEQYF. The DNA of the CDR3 is TGCGCCAGCAGCTTGGATCTAGCTGTCGACTACGAGCAGTACTTC.

The chain has TRBV7-2 and TRBJ2-5, with 12 bases that match TRBD2. From germline, CDR1 is SGHTA and CDR2 FQGNSA. Losses at the gene ends were 5 bases for V and 4 bases for J; bases not matched to a gene: 5. The CDR3 length is 15 residues. CDR3 protein: CASSLPSGGGETQYF. The CDR3 DNA sequence: TGTGCCAGCAGCCTTCCTAGCGGGGGGGGAGAGACCCAGTACTTC.

The rearrangement links TRBV18 to TRBJ2-7; 11 nucleotides agree with TRBD1. V trimming: 3 bases; J trimming: 2 bases; junction bases outside the gene matches: 6. The germline V gene has CDR1 KGHSH and CDR2 LQKENI. The CDR3 contains 16 residues. This CDR3 reads CASSPPPGQGAYEQYF. CDR3 nucleotides: TGTGCCAGCTCACCCCCCCCGGGACAGGGGGCCTACGAGCAGTACTTC.

The V gene is TRBV10-2, the J gene TRBJ1-5, with 9 bases aligning to TRBD1. V trimming: 8 bases; J trimming: 2 bases; junction bases outside the gene matches: 1. Germline-derived CDR1 and CDR2 are WSHSY and SAAADI. The CDR3 is 13 residues long. CDR3 DNA: TGCGCCAGCTGGGACAGGGGCAATCAGCCCCAGCATTTT. This encodes CASWDRGNQPQHF.